This TCR beta chain was identified during a study of blood T cell repertoires in COVID-19. Study-wide context: Whether acute or convalescent, the COVID-19 samples came from the United States, Italy and Spain.

Clones were sequenced by immunoSEQ multiplex PCR, and TCRdb holds only the in-frame ones, with some missing. The sample carries 290,000 or so clones, about 89% recorded once. Germline loops: CDR1 MGHRA, CDR2 YSYEKL. Trimming removed 0 bases at V and 6 bases at J, with 12 bases between. The CDR3 runs 15 residues. Cohort 3 recovered donors had two negative PCRs, clearance, or symptom resolution. Sequenced sample: PBMCs or T cells enriched from blood (not recorded which). This clonotype was sampled from a woman between 18 and 29 years old who had recovered from COVID-19. This chain joins TRBV4-1 and TRBJ2-1; D call uncertain. The DNA for the CDR3 is TGCGCCAGCAGCCAAGAGGGCAGAAGCTTCAATGAGCAGTTCTTC. It encodes CASSQEGRSFNEQFF.